What follows is one T cell receptor (beta chain) and its context. Its antigen is not identified. PCR used 60 Vbeta primers and 13 Jbeta primers. Some clones are missing from TCRdb's copy, which holds only in-frame ones; the method was immunoSEQ multiplex PCR. The table shows approximately 54,000 clones, with less than 85% occurring only once. These data come from a study of cytomegalovirus exposure and HLA in healthy donors. The CDR3 extends over 15 amino acids. Germline lookup yields CDR1 SGHNT and CDR2 YENEEA. V shed 5 bases and J 4 bases; nucleotides not matched to a gene: 3. Study-wide results and caveats: Analyzed later, most CMV-associated TCR beta chains appeared HLA-restricted. V- and J-gene trimming in TCR beta was tied to a missense DCLRE1C variant by an analysis performed later.

The chain has TRBV11-3 and TRBJ2-5; 14 nucleotides line up with TRBD2. The sample consisted of PBMCs. This TCR was recovered from a woman between 18 and 30 years old in good health and CMV-seronegative. In nucleotides, the CDR3 is TGTGCCAGCAGCCCGGGACTAGCGGGAGCAGAGACCCAGTACTTC. Its translation is CASSPGLAGAETQYF.